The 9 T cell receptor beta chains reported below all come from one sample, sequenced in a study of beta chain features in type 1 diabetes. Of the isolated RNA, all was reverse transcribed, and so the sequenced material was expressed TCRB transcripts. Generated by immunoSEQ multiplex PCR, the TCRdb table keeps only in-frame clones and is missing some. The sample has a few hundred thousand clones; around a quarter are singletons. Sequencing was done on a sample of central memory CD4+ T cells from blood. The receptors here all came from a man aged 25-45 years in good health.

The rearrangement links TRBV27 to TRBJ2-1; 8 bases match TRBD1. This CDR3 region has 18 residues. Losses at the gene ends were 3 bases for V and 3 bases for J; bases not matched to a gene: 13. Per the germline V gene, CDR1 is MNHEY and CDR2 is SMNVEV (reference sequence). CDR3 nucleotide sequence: TGTGCCAGCAGTTTGGGGTCTCTCAGGGGGCTGGGCTACAATGAGCAGTTCTTC. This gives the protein CASSLGSLRGLGYNEQFF.

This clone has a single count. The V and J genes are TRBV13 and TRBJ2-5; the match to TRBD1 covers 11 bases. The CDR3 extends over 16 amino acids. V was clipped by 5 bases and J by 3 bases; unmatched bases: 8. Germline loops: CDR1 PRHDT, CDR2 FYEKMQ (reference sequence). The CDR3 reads CASSARDRGTKETQYF. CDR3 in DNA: TGTGCCAGCAGCGCCCGGGACAGGGGGACTAAAGAGACCCAGTACTTC.

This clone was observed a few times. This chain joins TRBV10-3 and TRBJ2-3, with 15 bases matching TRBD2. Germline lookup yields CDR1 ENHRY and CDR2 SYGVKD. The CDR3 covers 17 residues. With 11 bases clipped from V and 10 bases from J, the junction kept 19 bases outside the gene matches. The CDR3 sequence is CAAASSGTSGGMAPQYF. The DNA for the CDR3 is TGTGCCGCCGCGTCCTCTGGGACTAGCGGGGGGATGGCCCCGCAGTATTTT.

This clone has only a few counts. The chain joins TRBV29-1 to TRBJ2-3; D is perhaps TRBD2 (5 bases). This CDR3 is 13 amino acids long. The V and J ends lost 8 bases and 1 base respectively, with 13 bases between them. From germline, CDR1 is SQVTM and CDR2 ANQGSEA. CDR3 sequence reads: CSLRHGGTDTQYF. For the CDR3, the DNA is TGCAGCCTTCGGCACGGGGGCACAGATACGCAGTATTTT.

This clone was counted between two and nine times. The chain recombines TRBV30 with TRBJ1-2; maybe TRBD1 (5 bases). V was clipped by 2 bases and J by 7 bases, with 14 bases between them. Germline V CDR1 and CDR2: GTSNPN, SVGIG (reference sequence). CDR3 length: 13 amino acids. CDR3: CAWSTAAGSGYTF. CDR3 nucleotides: TGTGCCTGGAGTACCGCGGCAGGGTCTGGCTACACCTTC. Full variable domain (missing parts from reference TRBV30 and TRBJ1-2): SQTIHQWPATLVQPVGSPLSLECTVEGTSNPNLYWYRQAAGRGLQLLFYSVGIGQISSEVPQNLSASRPQDRQFILSSKKLLLSDSGFYLCAWSTAAGSGYTFGSGTRLTVV.

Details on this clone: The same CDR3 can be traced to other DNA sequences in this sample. In DNA form, the CDR3 reads TGCGCCAGCAGCTTGGCCCCGGGGCCGGGGTACGAGCAGTACTTC. The encoded protein is CASSLAPGPGYEQYF. The chain combines TRBV5-1 with TRBJ2-7; D is possibly TRBD1 or TRBD2 (5 bases each). Looked up from germline, CDR1 is SGHRS and CDR2 is YFSETQ. The V gene lost 0 bases and the J gene lost 4 bases, with 14 bases spanning the gap. This CDR3 comprises 15 residues.

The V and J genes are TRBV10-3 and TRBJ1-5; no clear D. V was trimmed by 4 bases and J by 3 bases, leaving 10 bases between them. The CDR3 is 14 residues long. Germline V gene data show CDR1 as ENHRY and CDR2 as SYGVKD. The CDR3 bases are TGTGCCATCAGTGCTGGACCTGACAATCAGCCCCAGCATTTT. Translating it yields CAISAGPDNQPQHF.

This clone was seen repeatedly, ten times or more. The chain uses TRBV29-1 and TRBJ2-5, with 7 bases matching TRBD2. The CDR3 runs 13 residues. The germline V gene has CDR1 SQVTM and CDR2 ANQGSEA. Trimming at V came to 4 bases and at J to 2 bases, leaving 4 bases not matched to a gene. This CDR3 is CSVASGPQETQYF. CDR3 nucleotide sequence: TGCAGCGTTGCTAGCGGTCCTCAAGAGACCCAGTACTTC.

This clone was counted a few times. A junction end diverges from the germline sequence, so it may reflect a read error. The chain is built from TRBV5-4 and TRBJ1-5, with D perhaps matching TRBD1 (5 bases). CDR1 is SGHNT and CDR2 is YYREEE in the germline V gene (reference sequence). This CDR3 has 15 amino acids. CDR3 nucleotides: TGCGCCAGCAGCCAAGATGTCATGGGGGATCAGCCCCAGCATTTT. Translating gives CASSQDVMGDQPQHF. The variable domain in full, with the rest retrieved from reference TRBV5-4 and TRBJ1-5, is ETGVTQSPTHLIKTRGQQVTLRCSSQSGHNTVSWYQQALGQGPQFIFQYYREEENGRGNFPPRFSGLQFPNYSSELNVNALELDDSALYLCASSQDVMGDQPQHFGDGTRLSIL.